This T cell receptor beta chain was recorded in a study of tissue T cells after allogeneic stem cell transplantation. General study findings and limits: Blood and spleen captured only part of the tissue TCR repertoire. The study did not identify alloreactive or antigen-specific tissue TCRs, and some clones might be persisting host cells.

Survey-depth TCRbeta CDR3 sequencing reported V/J genes and productive frequencies. Sequencing used immunoSEQ multiplex PCR; TCRdb keeps in-frame clones, though not all of them. Among about 20,000 clones listed, under 80% were seen once. For this clone: Its target is unknown. Mouse names are used for the genes. The read comes to an end 1 residue before the CDR3 does, leaving the germline J gene to fill in the end.

CDR1 and CDR2 (germline): GFQATS, STVNSAI. This CDR3 contains 13 residues. V lost 0 bases and J lost 6, with 8 bases in between. The TCR comes from a female BALB/c mouse in good health. Mouse strain MHC haplotype: H2-d. The sample consisted of spleen. The chain uses TRBV20 and TRBJ2-2; D may be TRBD2 (6 bases). The CDR3 sequence is CGARDGGPGQLYF. The CDR3 bases that were read are TGTGGTGCTAGGGATGGGGGTCCCGGGCAGCTCTAC.